These 21 T cell receptor beta chains were all obtained from the same sample, sequenced in a study of regulatory T cells in long-lasting Graves disease. The authors built TCR beta libraries using iRepertoire HTBI primers and Arm-PCR of CDR3 regions. TCRdb recomputed calls from the multiplex PCR reads with MiXCR, one row per CDR3 protein. The sample has 500,000 to 700,000 distinct CDR3 sequences, about 30% seen once. As to time point: persistent/refractory GD, antithyroid drugs over 5 years with positive TRAb. TCR sequences were obtained from RNA taken from PBMCs. The material was peripheral blood mononuclear cells (PBMCs), obtained when the disease was refractory, from a patient treated with antithyroid drugs. The receptor source for this set is a female donor with Graves disease.

This chain connects TRBV6-5 to TRBJ2-5; 16 positions agree with TRBD2. TRBJ2-1 explains the end of the DNA better; the J call may be wrong. The CDR3 length is 19 residues. Germline-derived CDR1 and CDR2 are MNHEY and SVGAGI. CDR3 protein: CASSYLPPGLAGGPDEQFF. Here the CDR3 DNA reads TGTGCCAGCAGTTACCTACCTCCGGGACTAGCGGGAGGGCCGGATGAGCAGTTCTTC.

The chain couples TRBV11-2 to TRBJ2-5, with D perhaps assigned TRBD1 or TRBD2 (5 bases each). The germline V and J ends were trimmed by 4 bases and 6 bases, with 18 bases remaining between them. This CDR3 contains 15 residues. The germline V gene encodes CDR1 SGHAT and CDR2 FQNNGV. CDR3 bases: TGTGCCAGCAGCTCACCGGGACGGCAAGGAAAGACCCAGTACTTC. Its protein is CASSSPGRQGKTQYF.

The CDR3 sequence: CASSSQGWGEKLFF. In nucleotides, the CDR3 is TGTGCCAGCAGCTCACAGGGTTGGGGTGAAAAACTGTTTTTT. This chain connects TRBV7-9 to TRBJ1-4, with a weak D call TRBD1 (6 bases). This CDR3 spans 14 amino acids. V dropped 4 bases and J dropped 7 bases, with 13 bases sitting between them. CDR1 is SEHNR, CDR2 FQNEAQ, per germline (reference sequence).

This clonotype was observed a few times. The V gene is TRBV5-1, the J gene TRBJ1-2; tentative D call: TRBD1 (6 bases). The CDR3 covers 17 residues. From germline, CDR1 is SGHRS and CDR2 YFSETQ. The germline V and J ends were trimmed by 0 bases and 8 bases, with 23 bases remaining between them. In DNA form, the CDR3 reads TGCGCCAGCAGCTTGGTTACGTTCTCGGCAGGGGAAAGAGGCTACACCTTC. As protein: CASSLVTFSAGERGYTF.

This clonotype was detected many times. The V gene is TRBV12-3 or TRBV12-4, the J gene TRBJ2-5; maybe TRBD2 (6 bases). This CDR3 is built from 15 residues. V gave up 6 bases and J gave up 0 bases, with 14 bases separating them. The CDR3 nucleotides are TGTGCCAGCAGGGGCGGGGTAACCTACCAAGAGACCCAGTACTTC. Protein: CASRGGVTYQETQYF.

The CDR3 here is CASSPTPLGQGGSNQPQHF. In DNA form, the CDR3 reads TGTGCCAGCAGCCCAACCCCTCTTGGACAGGGCGGTAGCAATCAGCCCCAGCATTTT. This chain joins TRBV7-9 and TRBJ1-5; 8 nucleotides match TRBD1. V shed 5 bases, J shed 0 bases, and the junction held 15 bases outside the gene matches. Germline V CDR1 and CDR2: SEHNR, FQNEAQ (reference sequence). The CDR3 has 19 residues. Full variable domain (remainder filled in from reference TRBV7-9 and TRBJ1-5): DTGVSQNPRHKITKRGQNVTFRCDPISEHNRLYWYRQTLGQGPEFLTYFQNEAQLEKSRLLSDRFSAERPKGSFSTLEIQRTEQGDSAMYLCASSPTPLGQGGSNQPQHFGDGTRLSIL.

This clonotype was seen a handful of times. The chain is built from TRBV19 and TRBJ1-2; weak D call: TRBD1 (5 bases). Trimming pared 5 bases from V and 5 bases from J, leaving 21 bases between. The germline V gene encodes CDR1 LNHDA and CDR2 SQIVND (reference sequence). The CDR3 is 16 amino acids. In DNA form, the CDR3 reads TGTGCCAGTAGTCTCCCGGGGCGTCGGGGAGGATATGGCTACACCTTC. Its protein is CASSLPGRRGGYGYTF.

Notes on this clonotype: An end of the junction does not agree with germline; a read error may underlie this. CDR3 protein: CASSPQGFSSQPQHF. In DNA, the CDR3 is TGTGCCAGCAGTCCCCAAGGATTCAGCAGTCAGCCCCAGCATTTT. V is TRBV6-1 and J is TRBJ1-5; D is undetermined. Germline CDR1 is MNHNS and CDR2 is SASEGT. The CDR3 is 15 residues long.

The CDR3 coding sequence is TGTGCCAGCAGCGGAGAGGCTAGCCTTACCTTCTACGAGCAGTACTTC. This encodes CASSGEASLTFYEQYF. This chain joins TRBV7-9 and TRBJ2-7; maybe TRBD2 (5 bases). V lost 5 bases and J 3 bases, leaving 20 bases between the germline ends. Germline assignment: CDR1 SEHNR and CDR2 FQNEAQ (reference sequence). The CDR3 extends over 16 amino acids.

This clonotype was detected many times. The genes are TRBV6-5 and TRBJ2-5; maybe TRBD1 (5 bases). Trimming removed 0 bases from V and 5 bases from J, with 13 bases in between. The CDR3 runs to 15 residues. CDR1 and CDR2 (germline): MNHEY, SVGAGI. The CDR3 loop reads CASSYSSGNGETQYF. The DNA of the CDR3 is TGTGCCAGCAGTTACTCTTCAGGGAACGGGGAGACCCAGTACTTC.

There are a few counts of this clonotype. The chain is built from TRBV3-1 and TRBJ1-2; 7 bases are shared with TRBD1. CDR3 length: 18 residues. The junction had 18 bases not matched to a gene; V was cut back by 4 bases and J by 4 bases. Germline V gene lookup returns CDR1 LGHDT and CDR2 YNNKEL (reference sequence). CDR3: CASSLGGGRDSASYGYTF. The DNA for the CDR3 is TGTGCCAGCAGCCTCGGGGGAGGCCGGGACAGCGCGTCCTATGGCTACACCTTC.

The J gene is TRBJ2-7, the V gene TRBV4-1; D gene ambiguous. The CDR3 is 13 residues long. Trimming removed 0 bases from V and 5 bases from J, with 8 bases in between. Germline CDR1 is MGHRA and CDR2 is YSYEKL. CDR3 nucleotide sequence: TGCGCCAGCAGCCAAGATACGGGTAACGAGCAGTACTTC. It codes for CASSQDTGNEQYF.

This clonotype was detected only a few times. This may come from a read error, since a much larger clone is one base off. It is unclear where the CDR3 begins or ends on the DNA, so no DNA is shown, and the CDR3 is as TCRdb lists it. V usage is TRBV6-5 and J usage is TRBJ1-1. The CDR3 is made up of 15 amino acids, end residues included. Germline-derived CDR1 and CDR2 are MNHEY and SVGAGI. The CDR3 here is CASSYPVGGGTETFF.

With respect to this clonotype: Germline and junction disagree at one end, which may indicate a read error. The chain uses TRBV3-1 and TRBJ2-4; TRBD2 aligns across 9 bases. The V gene's germline CDR1 is LGHDT and CDR2 YNNKEL (reference sequence). There are 13 residues in the CDR3. CDR3 sequence reads: CASSQDASGDKFF. CDR3 DNA sequence: TGTGCCAGCAGCCAAGATGCTAGCGGGGATAAGTTCTTC.

There are many counts of this clonotype. The chain recombines TRBV12-3 or TRBV12-4 with TRBJ1-5; D uncertain. This CDR3 is built from 14 residues. The V end was cut by 2 bases, the J end by 3 bases, with 8 bases between. DNA of the CDR3: TGTGCCAGCAGTTTAACGGGGTTCAATCAGCCCCAGCATTTT. Translating it yields CASSLTGFNQPQHF.

This clonotype showed up just a few times. The chain is built from TRBV12-3 or TRBV12-4 and TRBJ2-7; possibly TRBD2 for D (5 bases). The CDR3 runs 15 residues. The V end lost 4 bases, the J end lost 2 bases, and 15 bases lay between the germline ends. CDR3 in DNA: TGTGCCAGCAGTTCCCCGGGATCCCCCCCCTACGAGCAGTACTTC. The encoded protein is CASSSPGSPPYEQYF.

This clonotype appeared many times. The V and J genes are TRBV19 and TRBJ1-2; 7 bases align to TRBD1. The CDR3 sequence is 15 residues long. V lost 4 bases and J lost 8; bases outside the gene matches: 13. In germline, CDR1 is LNHDA, CDR2 SQIVND (reference sequence). The CDR3 loop reads CASSTLTGSRVGYTF. The CDR3 DNA reads as TGTGCCAGTAGTACCCTGACAGGGTCGCGCGTCGGCTACACCTTC.

This clonotype was seen repeatedly, ten times or more. The chain uses TRBV6-1 and TRBJ1-5, with no clear D. The germline V and J ends were trimmed by 2 bases and 3 bases, with 8 bases remaining between them. Germline CDR1 reads MNHNS; CDR2 reads SASEGT. This CDR3 is 14 amino acids long. The DNA of the CDR3 is TGTGCCAGCAGTGAAAGAGGGTTCAATCAGCCCCAGCATTTT. This sequence encodes CASSERGFNQPQHF.

The chain employs TRBV20-1 and TRBJ1-1; possibly TRBD1 for D (5 bases). Germline V gene sequence: CDR1 DFQATT, CDR2 SNEGSKA (reference sequence). V shed 0 bases and J shed 6 bases, with 11 bases lying between them. The CDR3 totals 13 residues. The CDR3 DNA sequence: TGCAGTGCTAGAGATCAGGGTTTGGCTGAAGCTTTCTTT. Amino acid sequence: CSARDQGLAEAFF.

The chain has TRBV7-9 and TRBJ2-7, with D possibly TRBD1 on 5 matching bases. With 6 bases removed from V and 6 bases from J, the gap between germline ends came to 21 bases. The CDR3 spans 15 residues. Germline V gene lookup returns CDR1 SEHNR and CDR2 FQNEAQ (reference sequence). The CDR3 DNA reads as TGTGCCAGCAGACAAAAGGGGTGTATCCAAATCGAGCAGTACTTC. Translated, it gives CASRQKGCIQIEQYF.

This clonotype was counted only a few times. The chain is built from TRBV2 and TRBJ1-6, with 7 bases aligning to TRBD1. Germline trimming cut 6 bases from V and 10 bases from J; bases unmatched to any gene: 33. CDR1 and CDR2 from the germline V gene are SNHLY and FYNNEI. The CDR3 length is 22 residues. CDR3 coding DNA: TGTGCCAGCAGCCAAACTCATACTCCGGGACAGTCAAATCGTATCCGGCGCTCACCCCTCCACTTT. Translating gives CASSQTHTPGQSNRIRRSPLHF.